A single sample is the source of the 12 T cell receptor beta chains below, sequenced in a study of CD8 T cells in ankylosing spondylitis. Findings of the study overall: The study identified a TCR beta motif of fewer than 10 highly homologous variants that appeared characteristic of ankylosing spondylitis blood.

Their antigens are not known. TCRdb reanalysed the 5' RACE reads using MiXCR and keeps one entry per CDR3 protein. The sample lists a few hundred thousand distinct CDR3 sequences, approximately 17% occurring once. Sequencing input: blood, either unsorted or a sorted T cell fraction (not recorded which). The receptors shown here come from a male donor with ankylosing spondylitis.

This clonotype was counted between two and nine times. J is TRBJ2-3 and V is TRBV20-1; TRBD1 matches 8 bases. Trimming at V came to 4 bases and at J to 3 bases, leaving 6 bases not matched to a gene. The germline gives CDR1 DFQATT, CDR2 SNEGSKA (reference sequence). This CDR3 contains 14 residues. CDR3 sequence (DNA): TGCAGTGCTACTCAGGGGGCTTCGACAGATACGCAGTATTTT. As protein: CSATQGASTDTQYF.

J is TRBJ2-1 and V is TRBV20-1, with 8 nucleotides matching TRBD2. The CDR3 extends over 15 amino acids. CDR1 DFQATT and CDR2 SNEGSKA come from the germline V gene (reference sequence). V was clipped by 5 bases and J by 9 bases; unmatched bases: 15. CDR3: CSAGSFETSAGEQFF. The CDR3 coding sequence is TGCAGTGCTGGATCGTTTGAGACTAGCGCTGGTGAGCAGTTCTTC.

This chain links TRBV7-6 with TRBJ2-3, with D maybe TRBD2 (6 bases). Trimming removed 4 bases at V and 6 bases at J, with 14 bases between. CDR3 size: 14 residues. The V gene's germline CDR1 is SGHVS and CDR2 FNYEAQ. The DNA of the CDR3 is TGTGCCAGCAGCTCGGGACTGCAGTGGGATACGCAGTATTTT. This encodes CASSSGLQWDTQYF.

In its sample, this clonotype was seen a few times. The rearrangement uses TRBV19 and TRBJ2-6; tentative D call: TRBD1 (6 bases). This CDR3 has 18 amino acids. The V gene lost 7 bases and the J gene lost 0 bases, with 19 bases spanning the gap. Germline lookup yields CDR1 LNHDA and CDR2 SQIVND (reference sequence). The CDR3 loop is CASKGDNEYLSGANVLTF. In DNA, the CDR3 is TGTGCCAGTAAAGGGGACAACGAATATCTCTCTGGGGCCAACGTCCTGACTTTC.

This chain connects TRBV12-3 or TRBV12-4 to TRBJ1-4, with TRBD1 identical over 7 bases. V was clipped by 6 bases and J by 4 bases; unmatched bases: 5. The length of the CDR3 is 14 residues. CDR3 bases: TGTGCCAGCAGGGAGACAGGGAGTAATGAAAAACTGTTTTTT. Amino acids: CASRETGSNEKLFF.

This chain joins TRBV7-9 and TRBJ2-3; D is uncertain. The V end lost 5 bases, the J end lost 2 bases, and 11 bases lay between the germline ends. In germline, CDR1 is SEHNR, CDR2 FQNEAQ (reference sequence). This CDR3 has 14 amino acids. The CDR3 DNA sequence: TGTGCCAGCAGCCGACGGACGGACACAGATACGCAGTATTTT. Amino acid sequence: CASSRRTDTDTQYF.

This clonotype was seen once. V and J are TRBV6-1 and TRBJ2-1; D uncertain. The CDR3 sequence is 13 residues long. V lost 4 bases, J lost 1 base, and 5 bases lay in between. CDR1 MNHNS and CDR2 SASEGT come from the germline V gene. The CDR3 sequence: CASSVRSYNEQFF. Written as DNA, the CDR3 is TGTGCCAGCAGTGTTCGGTCCTACAATGAGCAGTTCTTC.

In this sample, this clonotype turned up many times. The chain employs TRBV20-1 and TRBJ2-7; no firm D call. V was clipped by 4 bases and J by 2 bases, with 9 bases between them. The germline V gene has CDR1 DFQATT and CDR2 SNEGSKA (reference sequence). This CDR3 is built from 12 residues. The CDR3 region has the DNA TGCAGTGCTACTGACCAGACCTACGAGCAGTACTTC. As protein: CSATDQTYEQYF.

CDR3 protein: CSARGDRGRGDSYGYTF. The CDR3 nucleotides read TGCAGTGCTAGAGGTGACAGGGGGCGCGGTGATTCCTATGGCTACACCTTC. The chain recombines TRBV20-1 with TRBJ1-2; TRBD1 agrees at 10 bases. Germline V gene data show CDR1 as DFQATT and CDR2 as SNEGSKA (reference sequence). This CDR3 comprises 17 residues. J lost 4 bases, V lost 1 base, and 12 bases had no gene match.

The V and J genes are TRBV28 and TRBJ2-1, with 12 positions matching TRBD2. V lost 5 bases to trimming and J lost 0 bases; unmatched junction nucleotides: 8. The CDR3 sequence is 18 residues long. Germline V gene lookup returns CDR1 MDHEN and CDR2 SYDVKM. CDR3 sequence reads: CASSTRTSGKGSYNEQFF. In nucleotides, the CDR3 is TGTGCCAGCAGTACTCGGACTAGCGGGAAAGGCTCCTACAATGAGCAGTTCTTC.

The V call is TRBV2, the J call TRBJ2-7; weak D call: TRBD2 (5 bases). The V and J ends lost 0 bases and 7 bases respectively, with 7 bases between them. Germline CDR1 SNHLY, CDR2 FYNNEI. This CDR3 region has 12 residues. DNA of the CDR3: TGTGCCAGCAGTGAAGCGGGAGTTGAGCAGTACTTC. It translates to CASSEAGVEQYF. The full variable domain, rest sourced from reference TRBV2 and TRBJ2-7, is EPEVTQTPSHQVTQMGQEVILRCVPISNHLYFYWYRQILGQKVEFLVSFYNNEISEKSEIFDDQFSVERPDGSNFTLKIRSTKLEDSAMYFCASSEAGVEQYFGPGTRLTVT.

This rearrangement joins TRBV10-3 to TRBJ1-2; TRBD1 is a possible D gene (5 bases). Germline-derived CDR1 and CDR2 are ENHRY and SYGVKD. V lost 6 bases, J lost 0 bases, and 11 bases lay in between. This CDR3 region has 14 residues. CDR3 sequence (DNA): TGTGCCATCAGGGGGCCCCCAGCTAACTATGGCTACACCTTC. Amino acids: CAIRGPPANYGYTF.